Sequencing of this TCR beta chain was carried out in a study of T-cell memory formation after mild COVID-19. Study at large: The two donors had largely donor-specific TCR clusters.

V gave up 2 bases and J gave up 10 bases, with 10 bases separating them. This CDR3 region has 12 residues. Germline-derived CDR1 and CDR2 are SGHRS and YFSETQ. Study conclusions and caveats: The CD4+ clones that contracted clustered mainly within CM and EM, and the CD8+ clones concentrated in EMRA. Clones shrinking from day 15 to 85 showed even CD4/CD8 mixes; later expanders tilted CD4+.

The table lists this clonotype with many counts. Its antigen is still unknown. Each CDR3 protein is one row after TCRdb ran MiXCR on the 5' RACE reads. The sample lists 15,000 or so distinct CDR3 sequences; 20% to 25% were seen once. The rearrangement uses TRBV5-1 and TRBJ2-1; D gene unclear. The sequenced material came from PBMCs or a T cell subset sorted from them (not recorded which). This receptor was identified in a man between 18 and 29 years old who had mild COVID-19 (a few samples of this study predate the infection). Cell type and time point are not known. Here the CDR3 reads CASSFSWAEQFF. In DNA, the CDR3 is TGCGCCAGCAGCTTTTCCTGGGCCGAGCAGTTCTTC.